The 9 T cell receptor beta chains in this list originate from one sample, sequenced in a study of shared clonotypes between healthy human individuals. Terminally differentiated effector memory CD45RA+ cells were left out of the naive CD8 fraction, which was CD45RO-negative and positively selected for CCR7. Repertoires were generated with immunoSEQ multiplex PCR, while TCRdb's copy carries only in-frame clones and drops some. The sample has hundreds of thousands of clones; approximately 96% are singletons. Sequencing input: naive CD8+ T cells sorted from blood. The receptors stem from a woman aged 30 to 39 in good health.

The gene calls are TRBV19 and TRBJ2-1; D remains unclear. Germline V lookup: CDR1 LNHDA, CDR2 SQIVND (reference sequence). There are 13 residues in the CDR3. The V and J ends lost 11 bases and 0 bases respectively, with 11 bases between them. In DNA form, the CDR3 reads TGTGCCTCCCAGTTGACCTCCTACAATGAGCAGTTCTTC. It specifies CASQLTSYNEQFF.

This chain links TRBV5-6 with TRBJ2-7; D is possibly TRBD2 (5 bases). Trimming took off 0 bases at V and 6 bases at J, with 7 bases between the two ends. The CDR3 spans 12 residues. Germline V gene data show CDR1 as SGHDT and CDR2 as YYEEEE. This CDR3 is CASSLVGSEQYF. The CDR3 bases are TGTGCCAGCAGCTTGGTGGGGAGCGAGCAGTACTTC. Complete variable domain (other parts from reference TRBV5-6 and TRBJ2-7): DAGVTQSPTHLIKTRGQQVTLRCSPKSGHDTVSWYQQALGQGPQFIFQYYEEEERQRGNFPDRFSGHQFPNYSSELNVNALLLGDSALYLCASSLVGSEQYFGPGTRLTVT.

With respect to this clone: At the DNA level, this CDR3 is encoded by other sequences in the same sample as well. The V gene is TRBV9, the J gene TRBJ2-1; TRBD2 matches at 10 bases. CDR3 length equals 15 residues. After removal of 1 base from V and 2 bases from J, the junction contained 0 bases not matched to a gene. Per germline, CDR1 SGDLS and CDR2 YYNGEE. CDR3 in amino acids: CASSVSGRAYNEQFF. CDR3 nucleotide sequence: TGTGCCAGCAGCGTAAGCGGGAGGGCCTACAATGAGCAGTTCTTC.

Comment on this clone: Germline and junction disagree at one end, which may indicate a read error. This sequence joins TRBV7-8 and TRBJ1-1; tentatively, D is TRBD1 (5 bases). This CDR3 is built from 11 residues. The germline V gene has CDR1 SGHVS and CDR2 FQNEAQ. The CDR3 sequence: CASSLGGEPIF. CDR3 nucleotide sequence: TGTGCCAGCAGCTTAGGAGGGGAACCTATCTTT.

The chain is built from TRBV10-1 and TRBJ2-3; TRBD2 aligns across 15 bases. The ends lost 1 base at V and 5 bases at J; junction bases unmatched: 4. Germline CDR1 is WNHNN and CDR2 is SYGVQD (reference sequence). The CDR3 is 17 residues long. The CDR3 DNA is TGCGCCAGCAGTGAGTGGCGGACTAGCGGGAGGGGAGATACGCAGTATTTT. Its translation: CASSEWRTSGRGDTQYF.

The V and J genes are TRBV5-6 and TRBJ2-1, with D possibly matching TRBD2 (6 bases). V was pared by 2 bases and J by 7 bases, with 16 bases between. This CDR3 spans 15 amino acids. Germline CDR1 and CDR2: SGHDT and YYEEEE. CDR3 in amino acids: CASSFRERTRNEQFF. The CDR3 nucleotides are TGTGCCAGCAGCTTTCGGGAGAGAACCCGTAATGAGCAGTTCTTC.

The chain joins TRBV11-2 to TRBJ2-1; no firm D call. Germline assignment: CDR1 SGHAT and CDR2 FQNNGV. V lost 0 bases and J lost 8, with 5 bases in between. CDR3 length equals 12 residues. CDR3 loop: CASSLERDEQFF. CDR3 nucleotides: TGTGCCAGCAGCTTAGAAAGGGATGAGCAGTTCTTC.

The chain carries TRBV5-6 and TRBJ1-3; D possibly corresponds to TRBD1 (5 bases). V lost 2 bases and J lost 5, with 14 bases in between. The germline CDR1 and CDR2 sequences are SGHDT and YYEEEE. This CDR3 spans 15 amino acids. The CDR3 sequence: CASSFRDGDRNTIYF. The CDR3 DNA sequence: TGTGCCAGCAGCTTCAGGGACGGAGATCGAAACACCATATATTTT.

J is TRBJ2-1 and V is TRBV27; the match to TRBD2 covers 11 bases. The CDR3 runs to 16 residues. Losses at the gene ends were 10 bases for V and 7 bases for J; bases not matched to a gene: 15. Germline V lookup: CDR1 MNHEY, CDR2 SMNVEV (reference sequence). The DNA of the CDR3 is TGTGCCACCACTTCCGGGACTAGCGGCCATAGGAATGAGCAGTTCTTC. The encoded protein is CATTSGTSGHRNEQFF.